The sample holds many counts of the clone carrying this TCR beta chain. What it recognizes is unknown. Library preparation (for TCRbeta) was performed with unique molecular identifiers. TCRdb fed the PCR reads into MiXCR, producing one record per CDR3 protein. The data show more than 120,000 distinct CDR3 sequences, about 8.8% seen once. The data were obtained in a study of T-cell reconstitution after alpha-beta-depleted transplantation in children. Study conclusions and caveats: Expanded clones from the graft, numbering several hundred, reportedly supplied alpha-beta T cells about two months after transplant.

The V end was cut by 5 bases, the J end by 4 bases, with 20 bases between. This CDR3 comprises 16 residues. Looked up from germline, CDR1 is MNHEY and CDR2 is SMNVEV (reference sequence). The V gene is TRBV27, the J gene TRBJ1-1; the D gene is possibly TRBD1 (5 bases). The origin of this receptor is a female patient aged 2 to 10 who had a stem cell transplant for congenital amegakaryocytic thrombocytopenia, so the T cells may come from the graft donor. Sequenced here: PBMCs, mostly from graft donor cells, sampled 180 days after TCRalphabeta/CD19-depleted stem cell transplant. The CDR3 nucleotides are TGTGCCAGCAGTGCAGGGACGGGGATGGCGGGCACTGAAGCTTTCTTT. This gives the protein CASSAGTGMAGTEAFF.